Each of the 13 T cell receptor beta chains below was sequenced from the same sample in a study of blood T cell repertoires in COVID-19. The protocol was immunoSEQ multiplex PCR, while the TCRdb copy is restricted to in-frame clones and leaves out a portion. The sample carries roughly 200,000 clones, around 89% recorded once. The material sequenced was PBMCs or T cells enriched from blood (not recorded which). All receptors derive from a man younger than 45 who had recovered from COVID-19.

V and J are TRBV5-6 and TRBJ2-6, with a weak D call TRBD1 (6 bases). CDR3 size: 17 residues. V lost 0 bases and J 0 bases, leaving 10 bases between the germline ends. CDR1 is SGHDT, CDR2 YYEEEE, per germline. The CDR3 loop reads CASSLDIRGSGANVLTF. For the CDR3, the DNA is TGTGCCAGCAGCTTGGACATCAGGGGCTCTGGGGCCAACGTCCTGACTTTC. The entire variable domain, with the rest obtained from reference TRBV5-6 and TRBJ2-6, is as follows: DAGVTQSPTHLIKTRGQQVTLRCSPKSGHDTVSWYQQALGQGPQFIFQYYEEEERQRGNFPDRFSGHQFPNYSSELNVNALLLGDSALYLCASSLDIRGSGANVLTFGAGSRLTVL.

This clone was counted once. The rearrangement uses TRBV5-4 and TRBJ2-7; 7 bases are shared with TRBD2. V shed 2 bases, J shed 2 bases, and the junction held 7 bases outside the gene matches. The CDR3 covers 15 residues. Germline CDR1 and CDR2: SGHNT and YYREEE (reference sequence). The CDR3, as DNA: TGTGCCAGCAGCTTTCCTGCGGGAGCCCCCTACGAGCAGTACTTC. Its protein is CASSFPAGAPYEQYF.

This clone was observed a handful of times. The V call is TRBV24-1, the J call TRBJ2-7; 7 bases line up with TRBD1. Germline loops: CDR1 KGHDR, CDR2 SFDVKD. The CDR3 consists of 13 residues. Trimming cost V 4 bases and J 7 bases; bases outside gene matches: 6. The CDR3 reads CATSESQGHEQYF. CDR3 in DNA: TGTGCCACCAGTGAGTCACAGGGGCATGAGCAGTACTTC.

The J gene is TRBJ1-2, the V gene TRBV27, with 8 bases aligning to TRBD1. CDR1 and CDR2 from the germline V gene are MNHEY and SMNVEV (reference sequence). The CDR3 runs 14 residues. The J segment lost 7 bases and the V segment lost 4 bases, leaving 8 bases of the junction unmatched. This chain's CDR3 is CASSSQGALSGYTF. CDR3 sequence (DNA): TGTGCCAGCAGTTCCCAGGGGGCGTTGAGTGGCTACACCTTC.

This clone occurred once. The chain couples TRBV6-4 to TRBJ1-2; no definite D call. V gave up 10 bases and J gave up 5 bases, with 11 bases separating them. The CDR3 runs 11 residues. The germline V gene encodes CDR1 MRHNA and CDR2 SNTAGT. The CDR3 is CAIIYGYGYTF. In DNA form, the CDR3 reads TGTGCCATCATATACGGGTATGGCTACACCTTC.

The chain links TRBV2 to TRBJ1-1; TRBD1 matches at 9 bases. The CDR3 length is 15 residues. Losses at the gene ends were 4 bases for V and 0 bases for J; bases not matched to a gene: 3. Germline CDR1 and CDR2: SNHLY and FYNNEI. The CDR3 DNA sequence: TGTGCCAGCAGTGCGGACAGGGGAATGAACACTGAAGCTTTCTTT. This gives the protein CASSADRGMNTEAFF. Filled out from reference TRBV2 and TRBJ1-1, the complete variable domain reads EPEVTQTPSHQVTQMGQEVILRCVPISNHLYFYWYRQILGQKVEFLVSFYNNEISEKSEIFDDQFSVERPDGSNFTLKIRSTKLEDSAMYFCASSADRGMNTEAFFGQGTRLTVV.

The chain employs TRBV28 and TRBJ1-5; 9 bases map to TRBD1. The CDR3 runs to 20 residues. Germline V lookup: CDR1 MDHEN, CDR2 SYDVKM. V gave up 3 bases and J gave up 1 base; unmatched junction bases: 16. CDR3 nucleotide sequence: TGTGCCAGCAGTTTTTTCCCGTCCGGGGACAGGGATTTGAGCAATCAGCCCCAGCATTTT. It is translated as CASSFFPSGDRDLSNQPQHF.

The CDR3 nucleotides read TGTGCCAGCACCGAAATTGAAGGGGTTGCTAATGAAAAACTGTTTTTT. The encoded protein is CASTEIEGVANEKLFF. The J gene is TRBJ1-4, the V gene TRBV7-9; perhaps TRBD1 as D (5 bases). V lost 7 bases and J lost 3, with 18 bases in between. This CDR3 region has 16 residues. Germline assignment: CDR1 SEHNR and CDR2 FQNEAQ (reference sequence).

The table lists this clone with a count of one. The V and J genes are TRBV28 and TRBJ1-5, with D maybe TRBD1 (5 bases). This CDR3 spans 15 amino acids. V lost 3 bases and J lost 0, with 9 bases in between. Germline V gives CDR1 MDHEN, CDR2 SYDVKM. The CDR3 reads CASSFGRDSNQPQHF. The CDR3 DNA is TGTGCCAGCAGTTTCGGCAGGGATAGCAATCAGCCCCAGCATTTT.

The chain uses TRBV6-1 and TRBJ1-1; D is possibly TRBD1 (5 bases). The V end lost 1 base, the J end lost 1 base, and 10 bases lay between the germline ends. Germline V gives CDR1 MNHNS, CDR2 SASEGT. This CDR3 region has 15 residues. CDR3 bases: TGTGCCAGCAGTGAAGTTGGACACACGAACACTGAAGCTTTCTTT. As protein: CASSEVGHTNTEAFF.

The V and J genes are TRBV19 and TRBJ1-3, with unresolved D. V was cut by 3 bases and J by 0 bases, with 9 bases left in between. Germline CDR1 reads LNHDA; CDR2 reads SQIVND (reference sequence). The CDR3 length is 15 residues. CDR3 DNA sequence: TGTGCCAGTAGTATGGGCCTGAACTCTGGAAACACCATATATTTT. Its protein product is CASSMGLNSGNTIYF.

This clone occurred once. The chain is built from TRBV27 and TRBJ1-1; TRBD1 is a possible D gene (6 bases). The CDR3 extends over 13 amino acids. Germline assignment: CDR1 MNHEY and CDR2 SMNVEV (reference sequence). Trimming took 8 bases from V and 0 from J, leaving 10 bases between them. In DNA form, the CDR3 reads TGTGCCAGCGCCACAGGGTTGAACACTGAAGCTTTCTTT. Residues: CASATGLNTEAFF.

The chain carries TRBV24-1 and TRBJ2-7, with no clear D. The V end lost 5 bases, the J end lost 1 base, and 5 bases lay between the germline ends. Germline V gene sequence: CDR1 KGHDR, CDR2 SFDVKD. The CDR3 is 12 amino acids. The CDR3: CATSGSSYEQYF. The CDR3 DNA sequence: TGTGCCACCAGTGGTTCTTCCTACGAGCAGTACTTC.